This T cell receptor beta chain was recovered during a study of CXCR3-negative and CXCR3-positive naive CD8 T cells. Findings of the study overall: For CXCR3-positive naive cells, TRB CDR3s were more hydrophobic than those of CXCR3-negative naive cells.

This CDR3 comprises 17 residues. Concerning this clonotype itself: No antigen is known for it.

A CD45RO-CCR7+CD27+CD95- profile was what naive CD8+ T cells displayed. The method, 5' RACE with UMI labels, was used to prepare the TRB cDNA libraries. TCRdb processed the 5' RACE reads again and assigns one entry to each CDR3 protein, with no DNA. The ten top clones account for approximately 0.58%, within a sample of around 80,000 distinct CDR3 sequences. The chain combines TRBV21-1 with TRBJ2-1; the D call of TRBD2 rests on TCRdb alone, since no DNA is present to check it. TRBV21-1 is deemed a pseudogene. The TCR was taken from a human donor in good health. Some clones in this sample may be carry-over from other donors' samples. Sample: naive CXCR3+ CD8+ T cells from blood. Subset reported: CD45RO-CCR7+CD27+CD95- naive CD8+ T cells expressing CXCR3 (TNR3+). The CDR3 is CASSHPGGSHSDNEQFF.